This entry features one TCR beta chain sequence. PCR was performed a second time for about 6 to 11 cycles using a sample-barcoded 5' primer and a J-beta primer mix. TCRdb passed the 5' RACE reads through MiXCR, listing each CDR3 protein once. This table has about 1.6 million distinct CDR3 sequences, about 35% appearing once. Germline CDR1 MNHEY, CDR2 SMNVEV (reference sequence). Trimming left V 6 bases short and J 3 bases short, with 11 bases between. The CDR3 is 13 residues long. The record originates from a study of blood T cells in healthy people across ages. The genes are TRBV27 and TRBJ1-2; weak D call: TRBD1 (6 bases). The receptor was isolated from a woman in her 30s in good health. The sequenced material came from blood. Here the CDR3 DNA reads TGTGCCAGCAGACCGAGGACAGACTATGGCTACACCTTC. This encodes CASRPRTDYGYTF.